This entry concerns a single T cell receptor beta chain. Its antigen remains unidentified. The sample holds no much larger clone one base away, and base qualities are not on file. At one collaborating source in Seattle, patients were enrolled during active infection and were followed longitudinally through the course of disease. The collaborating institutions used their own protocols to collect whole blood in K2EDTA tubes. For TCRbeta analysis, collaborators shipped samples in one of three forms: frozen whole blood, isolated PBMCs, or DNA extracted from either of those sample types. The immunoSEQ Assay, a bias-controlled multiplex PCR, was used to amplify TCRbeta CDR3 regions from genomic DNA. In the authors' own workflow: Nucleated cell counts per sample were estimated from amplification of reference gene primers within the assay. To quantify the absolute abundance of each unique TCRbeta CDR3 rearrangement, sequence reads were collapsed and filtered. Productive Simpson clonality was computed per sample as the square root of Simpson's diversity index over productive rearrangements. TCRdb carries this immuneACCESS record with in-frame sequences only. Its versions omit some clonotypes, under half of them owing to an unresolved V gene in the studies checked, with the rest unexplained. V and J calls and clone size are as listed in that table; D and trimming were resolved from the DNA. For this sample the table gives about 56,000 clones, of which approximately 92% were detected only once. Approximately 45% of the sample belongs to the ten largest clones.

The sample comes from a study of blood T cell repertoires in COVID-19 (dated by TCRdb to about 2020). Describing the broader study: Samples from collaborators originated in the United States, Italy and Spain and spanned both the acute and convalescent phases of COVID-19. Subjects who had been exposed to COVID-19, were actively infected with it, or had recovered from it provided the deeply sampled blood TCRbeta repertoires that made up the dataset. Nearly every sample came with metadata listing a de-identified subject ID, COVID-19 status, age in years and sex. The prospective study material was composed of cDNA or gDNA derived from T cells, B-cell-depleted T cells, or PBMCs. The repertoires were released in a freely available public database intended as a resource for research on the immune response to SARS-CoV-2. Samples came from the ongoing ImmuneRACE study (first 160 participants) plus 1,254 subjects from 6 global collaborators. Where available, HLA class I and class II types were taken from metadata supplied by the sample provider and were not determined by assay-based typing. Summary of the overall study and its limitations: How much clinical and demographic metadata was included differed by source and by participant, and the metadata was provided uncurated.

Material for sequencing was peripheral blood. The source of this sequence is a woman in her sixties with COVID-19, enrolled during active disease.

The CDR3 region reads CASSLNPGGLGQPQHF. At the DNA level, the sequence is TGCGCCAGCAGCTTGAATCCAGGAGGCTTGGGTCAGCCCCAGCATTTT. Here the chain combines TRBV5-1 and TRBJ1-5, with the D gene uncertain. A distance of 17 bases separates the germline ends of V and J, which lose 1 base and 6 bases respectively. In the germline V gene, CDR1 corresponds to SGHRS and CDR2 to YFSETQ. The CDR3 spans 16 residues, from the cysteine through the phenylalanine. Of all the DNA, just the CDR3 is kept, 48 bases in frame from base 1.